This TCR beta chain was observed in a study of T-cell reconstitution after alpha-beta-depleted transplantation in children. Overall study results and limits: Approximately two months post-transplant, alpha-beta T cells reportedly originated from several hundred expanded graft clones.

The sample holds many counts of this clonotype. Its antigen is still unknown. Unique molecular identifiers were used to barcode this TCRbeta library. TCRdb itself ran the PCR reads through MiXCR, one entry per CDR3 protein. The sample lists 250,000 to 300,000 distinct CDR3 sequences; roughly a tenth were seen once. Sequencing was performed on PBMCs, taken before TCRalphabeta/CD19-depleted stem cell transplant. This TCR derives from a boy in the first two years of life with acute myeloid leukemia, due to receive a stem cell transplant.

The CDR3, as DNA: TGTGCCAGCAGCCAAACTAGCGGGGGGCCCTATACGCAGTATTTT. The encoded protein is CASSQTSGGPYTQYF. The V and J genes are TRBV7-2 and TRBJ2-3, with TRBD2 identical over 12 bases. The germline gives CDR1 SGHTA, CDR2 FQGNSA. With 5 bases clipped from V and 7 bases from J, the junction kept 7 bases outside the gene matches. This CDR3 comprises 15 residues.